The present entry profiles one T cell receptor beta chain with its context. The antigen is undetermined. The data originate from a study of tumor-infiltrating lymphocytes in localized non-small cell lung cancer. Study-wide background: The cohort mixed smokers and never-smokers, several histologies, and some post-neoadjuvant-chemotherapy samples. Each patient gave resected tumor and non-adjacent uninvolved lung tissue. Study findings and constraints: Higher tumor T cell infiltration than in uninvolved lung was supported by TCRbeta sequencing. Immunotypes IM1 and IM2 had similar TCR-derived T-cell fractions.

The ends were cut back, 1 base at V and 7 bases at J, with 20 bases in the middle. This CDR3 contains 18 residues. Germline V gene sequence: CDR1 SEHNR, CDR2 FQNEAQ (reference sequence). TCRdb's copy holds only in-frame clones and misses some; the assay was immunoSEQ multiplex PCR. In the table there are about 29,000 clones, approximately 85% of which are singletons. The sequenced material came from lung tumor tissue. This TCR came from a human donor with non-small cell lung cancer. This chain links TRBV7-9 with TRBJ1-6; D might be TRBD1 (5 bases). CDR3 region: CASSLGVRQGMSNSPLHF. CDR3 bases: TGTGCCAGCAGCTTAGGGGTACGCCAGGGCATGAGCAATTCACCCCTCCACTTT.